The TCR beta chain under discussion was sequenced for a study of T-cell reconstitution after alpha-beta-depleted transplantation in children. The CDR3 is 16 amino acids. Trimming took 0 bases from V and 0 from J, leaving 9 bases between them. Germline V CDR1 and CDR2: MNHEY, SVGEGT. For TCRbeta, the library was prepared with unique molecular identifiers. MiXCR was run by TCRdb on the PCR reads, yielding one entry per CDR3 protein. The sample holds around 380,000 distinct CDR3 sequences; roughly 11% are singletons and the top ten take 4.5% to 7%. The rearrangement uses TRBV6-2 or TRBV6-3 and TRBJ1-5; D unclear. This sequence was found in a human donor who donated a stem cell graft to a child with acute myeloid leukemia. Sequencing used PBMCs from the stem cell graft donor, obtained from the stem cell graft. CDR3 DNA: TGTGCCAGCAGTTACTCTGGTATTTATAGCAATCAGCCCCAGCATTTT. It yields the protein CASSYSGIYSNQPQHF.